The sequence of this TCR beta chain was determined in a study of CD8+ T cells in alopecia areata. Study details: Treated patients received oral tofacitinib, 5 to 10 mg twice daily. Scoring of severity for treated patients was based on percentage of affected scalp area.

Documented treatment: oral pan-JAK inhibitor, 5-10 mg twice daily. Sequencing used cDNA as its template, made by extracting RNA and reverse transcribing it. TCRdb's copy holds only in-frame clones and misses some; the assay was immunoSEQ multiplex PCR. The profile shows 90,000 to 150,000 clones, 53% of them singletons. The CDR3 covers 14 residues. Per germline, CDR1 GTSNPN and CDR2 SVGIG (reference sequence). The V end was cut by 4 bases, the J end by 0 bases, with 10 bases between. The sample consisted of CD4+ T cells sorted from blood, taken at week 4, from a patient treated with tofacitinib. The rearrangement joins TRBV30 to TRBJ2-4; tentative D call: TRBD2 (5 bases). The sequence was collected from a human donor with alopecia areata. Here the CDR3 DNA reads TGTGCCTGGACGCGGGCGGGAGCCAAAAACATTCAGTACTTC. Its translation: CAWTRAGAKNIQYF.